A selection of T cell receptor beta chains follows, all from one sample in a study of tumor-infiltrating lymphocytes in primary liver carcinoma. MiXCR was run by TCRdb on the multiplex PCR reads, yielding one entry per CDR3 protein. This sample has approximately 76,000 distinct CDR3 sequences; 70% to 75% occur once, and the top ten carry roughly an eighth. Sequencing input: liver tumor tissue from sampling region 4. These receptors were obtained from a woman in her fifties or sixties with primary liver carcinoma and hepatitis B virus infection. CDR3s include the opening cysteine and the closing phenylalanine or tryptophan. The D gene is left open where the match is weak. Rows may omit the clone size; those that give it use once, few, many or a size class.

j_gene	d_gene	v_gene	abundance	CDR3nt	CDR3aa
TRBJ2-5	NA	TRBV11-2	NA	TGTGCCAGCAGCTACTCCCGTGGTAGCTGGAGAGATACACAGTACTTC	CASSYSRGSWRDTQYF
TRBJ1-2	TRBD1	TRBV6-5	NA	TGTGCCAGCAGTTACTCACAGGGGTGGGGCCACACCTTC	CASSYSQGWGHTF
TRBJ2-5	NA	TRBV11-2	NA	TGTGCCAGCAGCTTGGGGCTGGGATCACGAGAGACCCAGCACTTC	CASSLGLGSRETQHF
TRBJ2-7	TRBD2	TRBV6-1	NA	TGTGCCAGCAGCCCCTACCTAGCGGGAGGGTCCTACGGGCAATACTTC	CASSPYLAGGSYGQYF
TRBJ2-1	NA	TRBV11-3	NA	TGTGCCAGCAGCGCTGGGGGCTACAAAGAGCAGTTCTTC	CASSAGGYKEQFF
TRBJ1-2	NA	TRBV12-3/TRBV12-4	NA	TGTGCCAACAGTTTACGGGATGGGTCCTATGGGTACACCTTC	CANSLRDGSYGYTF
TRBJ1-1	TRBD1	TRBV7-8	NA	TGTACCAACAGCTTAGGGACAGGGGAGGCCACTGGAGCCTTCTTT	CTNSLGTGEATGAFF
TRBJ2-7	NA	TRBV12-3/TRBV12-4	few	TGTGCTAGCAGTTCAAACCGGGGAGTGTACGAGCAGTACTTC	CASSSNRGVYEQYF
TRBJ2-5	NA	TRBV5-1	once	TGTGCCAGCAGCTCGGGCAGTGAGACCCAGTACTTC	CASSSGSETQYF
TRBJ2-4	NA	TRBV6-1	NA	TGTGTGAGCAGTCCCCGGGACGGCGGTGCGGACATTCAGTACTTC	CVSSPRDGGADIQYF
TRBJ1-6	NA	TRBV28	many	TGTGCCAGCAGTCCGGCAGGAGGTTATAATTCACCCCTCCACTTT	CASSPAGGYNSPLHF
TRBJ2-1	TRBD2	TRBV12-3/TRBV12-4	NA	TGTGTCAGCAAGGTGGATAGCGGGCACTACAGTGAGCAGTTCTTC	CVSKVDSGHYSEQFF
TRBJ1-1	NA	TRBV6-6	NA	TGTGCGAGCAAGAAGTCAGGGCGGAATGAAGCTTTCTTT	CASKKSGRNEAFF
TRBJ2-2	TRBD1	TRBV6-4	NA	TGTGCCAGCGGTACAGGGGCCACCGGGGAGCCGTTTTTT	CASGTGATGEPFF
TRBJ1-5	TRBD1	TRBV30	NA	TGTGCCTGGAATGTCGGACAGGTCAATCAGCCCAAGCATTTT	CAWNVGQVNQPKHF
TRBJ2-1	TRBD2	TRBV29-1	NA	TGCAGCGTTGGTCTAGCGGGATGGTTCAATAAGCACTTCTTC	CSVGLAGWFNKHFF
TRBJ1-2	TRBD1	TRBV29-1	many	TGCAGCGTTGCTGACAGGGGATTTAATAGGGGCTACACCTTC	CSVADRGFNRGYTF
TRBJ2-7	NA	TRBV11-3	NA	TGTGCCAGCAGCTTAGAGGCTAACGGAACCCCTGGGACCTACGGGCAGAACTTC	CASSLEANGTPGTYGQNF
TRBJ2-6	NA	TRBV7-3	NA	TGTGCCAGCAGCTTAGTAGGTACTGGGGCCAACGTCCTGACTTTC	CASSLVGTGANVLTF
TRBJ1-1	NA	TRBV5-1	few	TGTGCCAGCAACTTGGTGTTGGGAAACACTGAAGCTTTCTTT	CASNLVLGNTEAFF